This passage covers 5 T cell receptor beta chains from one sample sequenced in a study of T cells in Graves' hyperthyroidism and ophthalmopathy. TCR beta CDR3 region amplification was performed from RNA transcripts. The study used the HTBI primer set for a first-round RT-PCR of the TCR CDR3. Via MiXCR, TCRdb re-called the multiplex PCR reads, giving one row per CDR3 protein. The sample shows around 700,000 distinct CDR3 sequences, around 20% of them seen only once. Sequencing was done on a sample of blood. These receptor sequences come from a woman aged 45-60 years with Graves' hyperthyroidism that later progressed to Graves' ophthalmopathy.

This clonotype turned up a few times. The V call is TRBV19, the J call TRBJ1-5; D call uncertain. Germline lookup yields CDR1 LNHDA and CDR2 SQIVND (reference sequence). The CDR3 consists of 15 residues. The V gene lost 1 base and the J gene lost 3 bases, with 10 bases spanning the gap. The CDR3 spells CASSIGSNPNQPQHF. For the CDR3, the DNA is TGTGCCAGTAGTATAGGGAGCAACCCCAATCAGCCCCAGCATTTT. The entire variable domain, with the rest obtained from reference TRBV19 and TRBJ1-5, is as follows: DGGITQSPKYLFRKEGQNVTLSCEQNLNHDAMYWYRQDPGQGLRLIYYSQIVNDFQKGDIAEGYSVSREKKESFPLTVTSAQKNPTAFYLCASSIGSNPNQPQHFGDGTRLSIL.

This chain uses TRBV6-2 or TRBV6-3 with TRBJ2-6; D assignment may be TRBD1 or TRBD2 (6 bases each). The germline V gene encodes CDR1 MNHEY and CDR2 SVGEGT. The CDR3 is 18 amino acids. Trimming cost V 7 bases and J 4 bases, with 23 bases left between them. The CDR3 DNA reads TGTGCCAGCAATCGAGCCCGGGGGCCTCAGGAGGGGGCCAACGTCCTGACTTTC. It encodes CASNRARGPQEGANVLTF.

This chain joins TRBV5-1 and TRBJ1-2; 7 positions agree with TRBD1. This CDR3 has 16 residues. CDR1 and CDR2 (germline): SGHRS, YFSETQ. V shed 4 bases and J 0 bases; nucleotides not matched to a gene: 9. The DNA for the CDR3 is TGCGCCAGCAGCCAAGGACAGGCGCTCACTAACTATGGCTACACCTTC. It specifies CASSQGQALTNYGYTF.

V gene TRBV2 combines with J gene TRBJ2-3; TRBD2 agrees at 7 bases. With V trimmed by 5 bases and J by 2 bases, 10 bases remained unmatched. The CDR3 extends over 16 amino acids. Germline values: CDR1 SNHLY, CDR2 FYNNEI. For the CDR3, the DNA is TGTGCCAGCAGTCCACGGGTAGCGGGTACCACAGATACGCAGTATTTT. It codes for CASSPRVAGTTDTQYF. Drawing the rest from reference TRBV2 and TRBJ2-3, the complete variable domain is EPEVTQTPSHQVTQMGQEVILRCVPISNHLYFYWYRQILGQKVEFLVSFYNNEISEKSEIFDDQFSVERPDGSNFTLKIRSTKLEDSAMYFCASSPRVAGTTDTQYFGPGTRLTVL.

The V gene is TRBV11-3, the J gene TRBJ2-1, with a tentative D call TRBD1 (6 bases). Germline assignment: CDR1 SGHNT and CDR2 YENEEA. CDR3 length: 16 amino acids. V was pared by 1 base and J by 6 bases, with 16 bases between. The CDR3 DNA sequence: TGTGCCAGCAGCTTAGGATCGTGGGGGCCTGGCAATGAGCAGTTCTTC. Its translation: CASSLGSWGPGNEQFF.